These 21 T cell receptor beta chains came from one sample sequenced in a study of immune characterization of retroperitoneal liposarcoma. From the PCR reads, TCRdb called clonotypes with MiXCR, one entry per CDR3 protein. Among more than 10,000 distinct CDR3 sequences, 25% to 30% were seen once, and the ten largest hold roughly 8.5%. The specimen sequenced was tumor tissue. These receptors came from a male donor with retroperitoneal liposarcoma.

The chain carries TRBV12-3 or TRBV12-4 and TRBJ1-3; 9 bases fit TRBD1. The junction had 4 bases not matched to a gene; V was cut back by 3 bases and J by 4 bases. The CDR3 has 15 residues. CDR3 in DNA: TGTGCCAGCAGTTTCGGGACAGGGATAGGAAACACCATATATTTT. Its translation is CASSFGTGIGNTIYF.

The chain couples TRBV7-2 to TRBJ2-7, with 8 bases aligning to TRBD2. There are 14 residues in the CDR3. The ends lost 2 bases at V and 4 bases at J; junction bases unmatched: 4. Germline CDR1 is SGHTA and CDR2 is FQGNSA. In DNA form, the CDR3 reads TGTGCCAGCAGCTTATCGGGAGGGCCGTACGAGCAGTACTTC. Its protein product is CASSLSGGPYEQYF.

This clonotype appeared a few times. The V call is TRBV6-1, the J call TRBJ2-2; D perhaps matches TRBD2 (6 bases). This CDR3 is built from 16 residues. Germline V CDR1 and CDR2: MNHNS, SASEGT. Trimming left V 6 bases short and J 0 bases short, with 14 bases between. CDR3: CASSRSGGANTGELFF. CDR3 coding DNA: TGTGCCAGCAGCCGTAGCGGAGGGGCGAACACCGGGGAGCTGTTTTTT.

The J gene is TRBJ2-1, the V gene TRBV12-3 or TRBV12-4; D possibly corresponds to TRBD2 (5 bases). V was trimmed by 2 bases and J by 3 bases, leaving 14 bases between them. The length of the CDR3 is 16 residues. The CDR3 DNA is TGTGCCAGCAGTTTAAATGCGGCGGGCCGCTACAATGAGCAGTTCTTC. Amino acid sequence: CASSLNAAGRYNEQFF.

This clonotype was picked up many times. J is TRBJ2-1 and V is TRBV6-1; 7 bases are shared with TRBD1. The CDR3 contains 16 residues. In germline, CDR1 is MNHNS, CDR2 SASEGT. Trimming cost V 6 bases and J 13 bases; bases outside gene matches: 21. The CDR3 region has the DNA TGTGCCAGCAGGCAGGGGGTGACCCAGCAGACGGAGACCCAGTTCTTC. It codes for CASRQGVTQQTETQFF.

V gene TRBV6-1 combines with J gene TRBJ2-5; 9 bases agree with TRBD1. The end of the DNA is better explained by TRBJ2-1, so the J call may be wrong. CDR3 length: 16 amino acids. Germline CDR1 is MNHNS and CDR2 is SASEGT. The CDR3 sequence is CASSYAPGQGKNEQFF. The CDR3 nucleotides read TGTGCCAGCAGTTACGCACCGGGACAGGGTAAGAATGAGCAGTTCTTC.

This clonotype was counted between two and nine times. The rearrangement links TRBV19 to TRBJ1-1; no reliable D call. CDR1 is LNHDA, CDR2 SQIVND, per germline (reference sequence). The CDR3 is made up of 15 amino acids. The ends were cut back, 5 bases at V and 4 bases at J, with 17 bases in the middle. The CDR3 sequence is CASSLRGEPTTEAFF. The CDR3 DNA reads TGTGCCAGTAGTCTTCGAGGTGAACCAACCACTGAAGCTTTCTTT.

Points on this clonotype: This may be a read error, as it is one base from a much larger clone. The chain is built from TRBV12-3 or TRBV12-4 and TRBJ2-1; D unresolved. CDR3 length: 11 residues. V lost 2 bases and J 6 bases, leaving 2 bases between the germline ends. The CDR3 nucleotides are TGTGCCAGCAGTTTACGCAATGAGCAGTTCTTC. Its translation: CASSLRNEQFF.

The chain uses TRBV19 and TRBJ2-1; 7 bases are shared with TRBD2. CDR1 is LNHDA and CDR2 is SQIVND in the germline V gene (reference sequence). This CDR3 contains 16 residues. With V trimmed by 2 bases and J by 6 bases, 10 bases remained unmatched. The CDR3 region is CASSIPMGGGVNEQFF. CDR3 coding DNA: TGTGCCAGTAGTATACCGATGGGCGGGGGTGTCAATGAGCAGTTCTTC.

CDR3 nucleotide sequence: TGTGCCAGCAGTCCGGGGACCTCCTGGACCGGGGAGCAGTTCTTC. It is translated as CASSPGTSWTGEQFF. The chain combines TRBV6-1 with TRBJ2-1; D tentatively reads TRBD1 or TRBD2 (5 bases each). The CDR3 consists of 15 residues. The ends were cut back, 5 bases at V and 10 bases at J, with 21 bases in the middle. The germline V gene encodes CDR1 MNHNS and CDR2 SASEGT.

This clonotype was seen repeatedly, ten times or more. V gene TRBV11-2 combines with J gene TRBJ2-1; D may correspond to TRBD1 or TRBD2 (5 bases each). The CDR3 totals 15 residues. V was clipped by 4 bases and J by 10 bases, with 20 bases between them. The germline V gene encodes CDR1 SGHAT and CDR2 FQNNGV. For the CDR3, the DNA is TGTGCCAGCAGCTCCGTGTGGGGGAGCTCCTACGAGCAGTTCTTC. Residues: CASSSVWGSSYEQFF. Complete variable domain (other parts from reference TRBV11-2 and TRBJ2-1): EAGVAQSPRYKIIEKRQSVAFWCNPISGHATLYWYQQILGQGPKLLIQFQNNGVVDDSQLPKDRFSAERLKGVDSTLKIQPAKLEDSAVYLCASSSVWGSSYEQFFGPGTRLTVL.

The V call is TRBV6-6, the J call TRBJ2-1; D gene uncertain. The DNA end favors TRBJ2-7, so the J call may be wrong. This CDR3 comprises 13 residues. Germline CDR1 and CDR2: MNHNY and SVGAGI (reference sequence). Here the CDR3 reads CASSYGRYNEQYF. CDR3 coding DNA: TGTGCCAGCAGTTACGGCCGCTACAATGAGCAGTACTTC.

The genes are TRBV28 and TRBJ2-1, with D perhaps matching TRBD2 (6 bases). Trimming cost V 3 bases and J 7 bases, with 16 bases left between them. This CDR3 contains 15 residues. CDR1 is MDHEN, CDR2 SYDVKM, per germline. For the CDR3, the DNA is TGTGCCAGCAGTTTGCGGGACTTGCTTTTGAATGAGCAGTTCTTC. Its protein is CASSLRDLLLNEQFF.

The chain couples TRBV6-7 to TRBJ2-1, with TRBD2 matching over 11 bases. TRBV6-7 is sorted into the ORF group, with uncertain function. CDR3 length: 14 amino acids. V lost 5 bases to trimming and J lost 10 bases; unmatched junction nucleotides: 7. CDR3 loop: CASSPIAGGNEQFF. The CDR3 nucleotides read TGTGCCAGCAGTCCTATAGCGGGAGGGAACGAGCAGTTCTTC.

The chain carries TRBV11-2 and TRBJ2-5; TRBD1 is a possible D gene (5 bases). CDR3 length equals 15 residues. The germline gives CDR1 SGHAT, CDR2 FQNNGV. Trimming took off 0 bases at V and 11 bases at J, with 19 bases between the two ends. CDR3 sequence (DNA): TGTGCCAGCAGCTTAGACACAGGTAACTACAATGAGCAGTACTTC. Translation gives CASSLDTGNYNEQYF.

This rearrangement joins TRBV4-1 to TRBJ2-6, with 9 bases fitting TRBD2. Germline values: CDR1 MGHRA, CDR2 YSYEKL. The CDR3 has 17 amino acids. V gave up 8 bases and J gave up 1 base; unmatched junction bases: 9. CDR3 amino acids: CASSTGGGASGANVLTF. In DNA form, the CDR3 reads TGCGCCAGCTCTACTGGCGGGGGGGCTTCTGGGGCCAACGTCCTGACTTTC.

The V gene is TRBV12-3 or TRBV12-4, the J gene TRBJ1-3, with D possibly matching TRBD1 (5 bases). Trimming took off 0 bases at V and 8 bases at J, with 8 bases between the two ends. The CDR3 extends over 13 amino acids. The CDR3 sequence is CASSLAEGHTIYF. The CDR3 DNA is TGTGCCAGCAGTTTAGCGGAGGGGCACACCATATATTTT.

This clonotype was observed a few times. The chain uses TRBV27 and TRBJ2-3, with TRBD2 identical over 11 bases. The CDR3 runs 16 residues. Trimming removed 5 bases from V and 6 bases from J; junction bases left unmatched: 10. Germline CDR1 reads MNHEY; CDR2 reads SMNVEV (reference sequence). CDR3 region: CASSPSLAGVSDTQYF. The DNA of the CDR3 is TGTGCCAGCAGTCCATCACTAGCGGGAGTTAGTGATACGCAGTATTTT.

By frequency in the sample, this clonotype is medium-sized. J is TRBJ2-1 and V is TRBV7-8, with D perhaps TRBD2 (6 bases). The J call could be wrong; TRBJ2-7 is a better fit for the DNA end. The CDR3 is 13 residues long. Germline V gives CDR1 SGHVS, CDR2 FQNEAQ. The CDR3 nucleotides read TGTGCCAGCAGCTTAGGGACTAACAATGAGCAGTACTTC. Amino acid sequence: CASSLGTNNEQYF.

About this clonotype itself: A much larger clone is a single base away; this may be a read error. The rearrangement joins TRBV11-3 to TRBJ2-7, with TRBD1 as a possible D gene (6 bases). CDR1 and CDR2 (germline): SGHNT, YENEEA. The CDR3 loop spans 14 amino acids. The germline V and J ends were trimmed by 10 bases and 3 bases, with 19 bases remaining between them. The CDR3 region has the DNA TGTGCCAACAGTCCCAGGGGCAGTGACTACGAGCAGTACTTC. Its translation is CANSPRGSDYEQYF.

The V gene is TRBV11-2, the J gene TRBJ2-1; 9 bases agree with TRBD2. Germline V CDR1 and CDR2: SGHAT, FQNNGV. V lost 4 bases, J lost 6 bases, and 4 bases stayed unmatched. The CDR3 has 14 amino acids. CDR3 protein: CASSSWTSVNEQFF. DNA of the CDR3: TGTGCCAGCAGCTCGTGGACTAGCGTCAATGAGCAGTTCTTC.